This T cell receptor (beta chain) appears in the sequencing data of a study of T cells in Graves' hyperthyroidism and ophthalmopathy. Germline-derived CDR1 and CDR2 are LNHDA and SQIVND (reference sequence). The V and J ends lost 2 bases and 2 bases respectively, with 4 bases between them. This CDR3 region has 13 residues. RNA transcripts were the template for amplifying TCR beta CDR3 regions. HTBI primers were employed in a first-round RT-PCR of the TCR CDR3. Using its own MiXCR run on the multiplex PCR reads, TCRdb lists one record per CDR3 protein. The sample holds approximately 640,000 distinct CDR3 sequences, roughly 16% seen once.

This sequence originates from a woman in her twenties or thirties with Graves' hyperthyroidism. Input material: blood. The genes are TRBV19 and TRBJ2-1; D gene ambiguous. CDR3 coding DNA: TGTGCCAGTAGTATAAGGACCTACAATGAGCAGTTCTTC. Translation gives CASSIRTYNEQFF.